This entry is about one T cell receptor beta chain. There is no known antigen for this receptor. Per-nucleotide qualities are absent, and no much larger clonotype sits a single base away. TCRbeta CDR3 regions were amplified from genomic DNA by means of the immunoSEQ Assay, a bias-controlled multiplex PCR. Concerning the study's data processing: The number of nucleated cells in each sample was estimated from the amplification of reference gene primers within the assay. To quantify the absolute abundance of each unique TCRbeta CDR3 rearrangement, sequence reads were collapsed and filtered. For each sample, productive Simpson clonality was calculated as the square root of Simpson's diversity index over productive rearrangements. Drawn from immuneACCESS, this table holds only the in-frame rearrangements with V and J called that TCRdb kept. Clones are partly lost; checked studies trace under half to an unresolved V gene and leave the rest unexplained. V, J and clone size were drawn from that table, and D and trimming were deduced from the DNA. The sample profile shows around 150,000 clones; about 85% of them were found once. The ten most abundant clones make up more than 7.5% of the sample.

In Seattle, one collaborating source enrolled patients while the infection was active and tracked those patients longitudinally over the course of disease. Whole blood was collected in K2EDTA tubes by collaborating institutions according to the institutions' own protocols. For TCRbeta analysis, collaborators shipped samples in one of three forms: frozen whole blood, isolated PBMCs, or DNA extracted from either of those sample types. The entry originates in a study of blood T cell repertoires in COVID-19 (dated by TCRdb to 2019 to 2021). Regarding the study in general: Samples covering the acute and convalescent phases of COVID-19 were provided by collaborators in the United States, Italy and Spain. HLA class I and class II types, where available, came from metadata supplied by the sample provider rather than from assay-based typing. The material from the prospective study consisted of cDNA or gDNA derived from T cells, B-cell-depleted T cells, or PBMCs. Subjects who had been exposed to COVID-19, were actively infected with it, or had recovered from it provided the deeply sampled blood TCRbeta repertoires that made up the dataset. The samples were drawn from two sources: the first 160 participants of the ongoing ImmuneRACE study, and 1,000 to 1,500 subjects contributed by 6 global collaborators. The repertoires were released in a freely available public database intended as a resource for research on the immune response to SARS-CoV-2. Nearly every sample came with metadata listing a de-identified subject ID, COVID-19 status, age in years and sex.

General findings and caveats noted by the study authors: How much clinical and demographic metadata was included differed by source and by participant, and the metadata was provided uncurated.

Trimming takes 7 bases from V and 4 bases from J, and the germline ends sit 15 bases apart. CDR1 and CDR2 were assigned from the germline V gene as SGHTA and FQGTGA. The CDR3 sequence holds 14 residues, the cysteine and phenylalanine included. Only CDR3 DNA is held: 42 bases, read in frame from base 1. The chain uses TRBV7-3 and TRBJ2-3, with TRBD1 as a weak D call on 6 bases. The clonotype was recovered from a woman aged 55 to 70 with COVID-19, enrolled during active disease. Sequenced material: peripheral blood. The DNA sequence follows: TGTGCCAGCAATCAGGGGTCCCTCGCAGATACGCAGTATTTT. Protein translation: CASNQGSLADTQYF.